This TCR beta chain originates from a study of blood T cells in healthy people across ages. Study conclusions and caveats: Naive T cell percentage by flow cytometry tracked strongly with beta diversity.

The second PCR ran 7 to 11 cycles with a sample-barcoded 5' primer and J-beta primers. Every single cDNA molecule received a tag from a template-switch adaptor with 12 random nucleotides. MiXCR was run by TCRdb on the 5' RACE reads, yielding one entry per CDR3 protein. The table records some 1.5 million distinct CDR3 sequences, 35% to 45% of them present only once. Of note for this clonotype: Antigen: not known.

J lost 2 bases, V lost 5 bases, and 13 bases had no gene match. The CDR3 runs to 18 residues. Germline V CDR1 and CDR2: MNHEY, SMNVEV (reference sequence). The specimen was blood. This sequence originates from a woman younger than 30 in good health. The chain uses TRBV27 and TRBJ2-3, with 10 bases aligning to TRBD2. The CDR3 spells CASSVSALAGIFTDTQYF. DNA for the CDR3: TGTGCCAGCAGTGTAAGTGCACTAGCGGGGATATTCACAGATACGCAGTATTTT.